The 12 T cell receptor beta chains below were found in one sample sequenced in a study of blood T cell repertoires in COVID-19. Using immunoSEQ multiplex PCR, the repertoire was profiled, and TCRdb retains in-frame clones only, with some absent. The repertoire includes approximately 60,000 clones, roughly 80% of them detected once, and roughly 18% sits in the top ten. The material sequenced was peripheral blood. These receptors were taken from a man between 60 and 75 years old with acute or convalescent COVID-19.

There are a few counts of this clone. The chain combines TRBV19 with TRBJ2-2; D may be TRBD1 (6 bases). Between the trimmed V and J ends, which lost 3 bases and 0 bases, there was a span of 17 bases. This CDR3 has 18 amino acids. Germline V CDR1 and CDR2: LNHDA, SQIVND (reference sequence). The DNA for the CDR3 is TGTGCCAGTAGTATCATTGGTGAATGGGGGCCGAACACCGGGGAGCTGTTTTTT. Translating gives CASSIIGEWGPNTGELFF.

The rearrangement links TRBV4-1 to TRBJ2-1; TRBD2 might be the D (6 bases). This CDR3 contains 16 residues. With 3 bases removed from V and 7 bases from J, the gap between germline ends came to 19 bases. Per germline, CDR1 MGHRA and CDR2 YSYEKL. CDR3 nucleotide sequence: TGCGCCAGCAGCCACCCCTTGGAGGGAGGAGAGAATGAGCAGTTCTTC. Amino acid sequence: CASSHPLEGGENEQFF.

This clone was counted a single time. The chain couples TRBV30 to TRBJ1-1; no reliable D call. Trimming shortened V by 0 bases and J by 1 base, and 9 bases separated the two germline ends. CDR3 length: 14 residues. Germline V lookup: CDR1 GTSNPN, CDR2 SVGIG (reference sequence). CDR3 sequence reads: CAWSVLGRNTEAFF. CDR3 bases: TGTGCCTGGAGTGTACTCGGGAGGAACACTGAAGCTTTCTTT. Supplemented by reference TRBV30 and TRBJ1-1, the full variable domain reads SQTIHQWPATLVQPVGSPLSLECTVEGTSNPNLYWYRQAAGRGLQLLFYSVGIGQISSEVPQNLSASRPQDRQFILSSKKLLLSDSGFYLCAWSVLGRNTEAFFGQGTRLTVV.

Relative to its sample, this clone is medium-sized. The chain combines TRBV12-3 or TRBV12-4 with TRBJ2-7; D is possibly TRBD1 (6 bases). CDR3 length: 13 amino acids. V was pared by 3 bases and J by 5 bases, with 11 bases between. The CDR3 nucleotides read TGTGCCAGCAGTTTCAGTGGGGGCCACGAGCAGTACTTC. This encodes CASSFSGGHEQYF.

In the case of this clone: It is unclear where the CDR3 begins or ends on the DNA, so no DNA is shown, and the CDR3 is as TCRdb lists it. The J gene is TRBJ2-1, the V gene TRBV29-1; TRBD2, the D gene given by the table, was not confirmed from the DNA. CDR1 and CDR2 (germline): SQVTM, ANQGSEA. The CDR3 length equals 13 residues, ends included. This CDR3 reads CSVAVASGTDPFF.

CDR3 in DNA: TGTGCCAGCCGCGCGACAGGGGGCTCCCCCTACGAGCAGTACTTC. It yields the protein CASRATGGSPYEQYF. This rearrangement joins TRBV19 to TRBJ2-7, with TRBD1 identical over 10 bases. Germline V CDR1 and CDR2: LNHDA, SQIVND (reference sequence). This CDR3 region has 15 residues. The V segment lost 9 bases and the J segment 2 bases; nucleotides outside the gene matches: 10.

This clone was observed once. V and J are TRBV2 and TRBJ1-4; D gene ambiguous. CDR3 length equals 14 residues. From germline, CDR1 is SNHLY and CDR2 FYNNEI. Trimming stripped 6 bases from V and 4 bases from J, with 12 bases between. The CDR3 DNA is TGTGCCAGCAGCCGTCCAACTGTTAATGAAAAACTGTTTTTT. This gives the protein CASSRPTVNEKLFF. The full variable domain, in which reference TRBV2 and TRBJ1-4 provide the parts outside the CDR3, is EPEVTQTPSHQVTQMGQEVILRCVPISNHLYFYWYRQILGQKVEFLVSFYNNEISEKSEIFDDQFSVERPDGSNFTLKIRSTKLEDSAMYFCASSRPTVNEKLFFGSGTQLSVL.

V gene TRBV6-4 combines with J gene TRBJ1-1; 7 bases agree with TRBD1. Germline V gives CDR1 MRHNA, CDR2 SNTAGT. The CDR3 runs to 15 residues. The ends lost 0 bases at V and 1 base at J; junction bases unmatched: 2. The CDR3 loop is CASSDSHRGNTEAFF. The CDR3 DNA sequence: TGTGCCAGCAGTGACTCGCACAGGGGGAACACTGAAGCTTTCTTT.

Only a few counts were recorded for this clone. This chain uses TRBV10-2 with TRBJ1-1, with TRBD1 matching over 9 bases. The CDR3 consists of 14 residues. Germline V gene data show CDR1 as WSHSY and CDR2 as SAAADI. V shed 5 bases and J 6 bases; nucleotides not matched to a gene: 7. CDR3 loop: CASSTGTGKSEAFF. The CDR3 bases are TGCGCCAGCAGTACCGGGACAGGGAAATCTGAAGCTTTCTTT.

This CDR3 is CASSVTGTANYGYTF. CDR3 bases: TGTGCCAGCAGCGTGACCGGGACAGCTAACTATGGCTACACCTTC. J is TRBJ1-2 and V is TRBV9; 7 nucleotides align to TRBD1. Germline CDR1 reads SGDLS; CDR2 reads YYNGEE. CDR3 size: 15 residues. The ends lost 2 bases at V and 0 bases at J; junction bases unmatched: 4.

This clone was detected only once. The chain has TRBV15 and TRBJ2-5, with TRBD2 matching over 16 bases. The V gene's germline CDR1 is LNHNV and CDR2 YYDKDF (reference sequence). This CDR3 spans 17 amino acids. J lost 5 bases, V lost 6 bases, and 9 bases had no gene match. The CDR3 sequence: CATSLPGLAGGGETQYF. CDR3 bases: TGTGCCACCAGTCTGCCGGGACTAGCGGGAGGGGGGGAGACCCAGTACTTC.

This clone was seen once. The CDR3 sequence is CASSLGKGQGAEKLFF. The CDR3 DNA is TGTGCCAGCAGCTTAGGAAAGGGACAGGGGGCTGAAAAACTGTTTTTT. This chain joins TRBV11-2 and TRBJ1-4; 12 bases line up with TRBD1. Germline V gives CDR1 SGHAT, CDR2 FQNNGV. The CDR3 is 16 residues long. The junction had 4 bases not matched to a gene; V was cut back by 1 base and J by 7 bases.